This T cell receptor beta chain emerged from a study of blood T cell repertoires in COVID-19. Measured with immunoSEQ multiplex PCR; TCRdb has only the in-frame clones, and not every one. Of about 370,000 clones listed, around 87% were seen once; the top ten hold approximately 1%. The CDR3 loop spans 15 amino acids. With V trimmed by 2 bases and J by 8 bases, 6 bases remained unmatched. Germline loops: CDR1 SGHRS, CDR2 YFSETQ. Sequencing input: PBMCs or T cells enriched from blood (not recorded which). The sequence came from a man between 18 and 35 years old who had recovered from COVID-19. The chain combines TRBV5-1 with TRBJ2-4; 11 bases are a match to TRBD1. The CDR3 loop reads CASSFGDRGLDIQYF. Here the CDR3 DNA reads TGCGCCAGCAGCTTTGGGGACAGGGGGTTGGACATTCAGTACTTC.